This paragraph covers one T cell receptor beta chain sequence. The data were obtained in a study of blood T cell repertoires in COVID-19. Across the whole study: The United States, Italy and Spain provided the acute and convalescent COVID-19 samples. T cells, B-cell-depleted T cells, or PBMCs provided the cDNA or gDNA that served as material.

Germline-derived CDR1 and CDR2 are LNHDA and SQIVND (reference sequence). The trim removed 5 bases at V and 6 bases at J, leaving 24 bases unmatched. This CDR3 spans 20 amino acids. As processed by the authors: Amplification with reference gene primers provided the estimates of nucleated cell counts. Some clones are missing from TCRdb's copy, which holds only in-frame ones; the method was immunoSEQ multiplex PCR. From that table come the V and J calls and clone size; the DNA was used to work out D and trimming. The sample contains roughly 41,000 clones, just under 85% of which appear only once. The receptor's source is a man aged 50-59 years with active COVID-19. Sequenced: peripheral blood. This rearrangement joins TRBV19 to TRBJ2-2; the match to TRBD1 covers 7 bases. CDR3 residues: CASSLPRDRAPRRIPGELFF. CDR3 coding DNA: TGTGCCAGTAGTCTCCCCAGAGACAGGGCCCCTCGACGTATTCCCGGGGAGCTGTTTTTT.